This T cell receptor (beta chain) was retrieved from a study of T cell responses to AZD1222 COVID-19 vaccine. General study results and limits: Following two doses of AZD1222, Spike-specific TCR breadth and depth rose.

The repertoire was sequenced with immunoSEQ multiplex PCR; TCRdb's copy has only in-frame clones and lacks some. The table records about 100,000 clones, 80% to 95% of them present only once. This clone has just a few counts. As yet, its antigen is unknown. The clonotype comes from an adult in good health. Sequenced here: peripheral blood, sampled on day 0 of AZD1222 vaccination.

CDR3 sequence (DNA): TGTGCCAGCACTCAAAACAGGGCCGCGGACTATGGCTACACCTTC. Amino acid sequence: CASTQNRAADYGYTF. The chain combines TRBV6-5 with TRBJ1-2; D perhaps matches TRBD1 (6 bases). Per germline, CDR1 MNHEY and CDR2 SVGAGI. V was shortened by 7 bases and J by 3 bases, with 18 bases between the two germline ends. This CDR3 spans 15 amino acids.